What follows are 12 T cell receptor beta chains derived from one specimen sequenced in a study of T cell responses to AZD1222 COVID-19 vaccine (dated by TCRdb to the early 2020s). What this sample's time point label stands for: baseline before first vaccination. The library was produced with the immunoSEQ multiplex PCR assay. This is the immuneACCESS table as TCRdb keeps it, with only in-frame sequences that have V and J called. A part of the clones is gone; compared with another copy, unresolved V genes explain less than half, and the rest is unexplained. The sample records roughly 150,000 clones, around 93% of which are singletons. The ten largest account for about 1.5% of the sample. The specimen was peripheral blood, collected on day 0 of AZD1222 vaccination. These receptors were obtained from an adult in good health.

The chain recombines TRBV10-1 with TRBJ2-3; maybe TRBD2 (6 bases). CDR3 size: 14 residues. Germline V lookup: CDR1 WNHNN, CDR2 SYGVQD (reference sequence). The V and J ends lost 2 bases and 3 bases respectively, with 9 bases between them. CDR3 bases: TGCGCCAGCAGTGAGAGAGGAGGGACAGATACGCAGTATTTT. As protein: CASSERGGTDTQYF.

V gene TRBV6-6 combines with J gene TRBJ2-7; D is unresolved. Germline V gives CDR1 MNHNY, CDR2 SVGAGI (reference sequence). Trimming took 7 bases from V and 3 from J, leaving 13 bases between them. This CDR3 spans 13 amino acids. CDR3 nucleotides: TGTGCCAGCACCGACACCTCCGTCTACGAGCAGTACTTC. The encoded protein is CASTDTSVYEQYF.

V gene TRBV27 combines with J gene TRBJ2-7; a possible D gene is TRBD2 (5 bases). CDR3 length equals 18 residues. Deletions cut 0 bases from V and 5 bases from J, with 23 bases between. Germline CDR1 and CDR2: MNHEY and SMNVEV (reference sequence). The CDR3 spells CASSLSPPGEITLHEQYF. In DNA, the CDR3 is TGTGCCAGCAGTTTATCCCCCCCCGGGGAGATTACTCTCCACGAGCAGTACTTC.

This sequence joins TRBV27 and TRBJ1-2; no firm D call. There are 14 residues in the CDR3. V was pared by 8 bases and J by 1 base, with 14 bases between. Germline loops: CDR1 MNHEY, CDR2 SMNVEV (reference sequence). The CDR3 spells CASSLAGYNYGYTF. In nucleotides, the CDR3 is TGTGCCAGCTCCCTCGCGGGATATAACTATGGCTACACCTTC.

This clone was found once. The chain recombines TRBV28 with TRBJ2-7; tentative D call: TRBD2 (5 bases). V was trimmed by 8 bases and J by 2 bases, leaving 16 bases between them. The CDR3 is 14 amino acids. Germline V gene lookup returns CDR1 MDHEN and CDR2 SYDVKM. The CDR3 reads CASLGSPITYEQYF. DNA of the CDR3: TGTGCCAGCCTTGGGAGTCCAATAACCTACGAGCAGTACTTC.

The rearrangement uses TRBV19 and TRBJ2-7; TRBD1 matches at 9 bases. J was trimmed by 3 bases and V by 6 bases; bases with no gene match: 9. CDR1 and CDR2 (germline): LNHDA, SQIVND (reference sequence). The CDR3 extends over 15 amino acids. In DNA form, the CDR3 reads TGTGCCAGTAGCCCCCGGGACAGGGTGTTCTACGAGCAGTACTTC. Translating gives CASSPRDRVFYEQYF.

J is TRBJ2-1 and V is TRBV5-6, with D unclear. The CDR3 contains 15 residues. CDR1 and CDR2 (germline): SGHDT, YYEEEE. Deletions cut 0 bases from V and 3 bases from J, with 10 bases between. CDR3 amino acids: CASSLDRGNYNEQFF. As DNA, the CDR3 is TGTGCCAGCAGCTTGGATCGCGGCAACTACAATGAGCAGTTCTTC.

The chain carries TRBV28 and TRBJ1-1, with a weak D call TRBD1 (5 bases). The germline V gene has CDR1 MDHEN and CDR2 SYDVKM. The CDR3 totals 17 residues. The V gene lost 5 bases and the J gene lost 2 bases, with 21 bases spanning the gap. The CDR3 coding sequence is TGTGCCAGCAGTCGCATAACGGGGGAAAAGGTTAACACTGAAGCTTTCTTT. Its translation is CASSRITGEKVNTEAFF.

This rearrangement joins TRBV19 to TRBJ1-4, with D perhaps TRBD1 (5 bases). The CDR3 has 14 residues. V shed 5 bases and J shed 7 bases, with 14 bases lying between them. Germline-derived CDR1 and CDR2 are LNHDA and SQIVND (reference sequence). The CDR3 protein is CASSSGTLGEKLFF. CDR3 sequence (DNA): TGTGCCAGTAGTTCCGGGACCTTGGGTGAAAAACTGTTTTTT.

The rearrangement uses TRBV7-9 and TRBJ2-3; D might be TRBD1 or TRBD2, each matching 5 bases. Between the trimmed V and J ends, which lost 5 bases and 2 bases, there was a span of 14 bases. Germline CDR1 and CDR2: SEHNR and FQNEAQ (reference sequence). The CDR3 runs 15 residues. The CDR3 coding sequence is TGTGCCAGCAGCCCGACGGGGACCCCCACAGATACGCAGTATTTT. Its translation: CASSPTGTPTDTQYF. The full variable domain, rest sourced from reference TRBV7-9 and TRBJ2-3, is DTGVSQNPRHKITKRGQNVTFRCDPISEHNRLYWYRQTLGQGPEFLTYFQNEAQLEKSRLLSDRFSAERPKGSFSTLEIQRTEQGDSAMYLCASSPTGTPTDTQYFGPGTRLTVL.

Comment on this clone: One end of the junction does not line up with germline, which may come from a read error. CDR3 loop: CASSLIGPKYGYTF. DNA for the CDR3: TGTGCCAGCAGCTTAATAGGCCCTAAGTATGGCTACACCTTC. The gene calls are TRBV13 and TRBJ1-2, with D uncertain. The CDR3 consists of 14 residues. The germline gives CDR1 PRHDT, CDR2 FYEKMQ (reference sequence).

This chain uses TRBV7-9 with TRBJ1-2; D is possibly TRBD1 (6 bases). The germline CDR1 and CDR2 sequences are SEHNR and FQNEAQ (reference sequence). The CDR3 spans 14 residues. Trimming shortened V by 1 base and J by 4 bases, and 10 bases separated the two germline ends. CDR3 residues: CASSLVDRFYGYTF. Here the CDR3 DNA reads TGTGCCAGCAGCTTAGTGGACAGATTCTATGGCTACACCTTC. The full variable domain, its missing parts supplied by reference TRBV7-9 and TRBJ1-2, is DTGVSQNPRHKITKRGQNVTFRCDPISEHNRLYWYRQTLGQGPEFLTYFQNEAQLEKSRLLSDRFSAERPKGSFSTLEIQRTEQGDSAMYLCASSLVDRFYGYTFGSGTRLTVV.